In this sample, the clone carrying this T cell receptor (beta chain) turned up once. This CDR3 spans 13 amino acids. CDR1 SQVTM and CDR2 ANQGSEA come from the germline V gene. Trimming removed 4 bases at V and 6 bases at J, with 14 bases between. Every one of the donors was a Caucasian adult that lived in Nashville, Tennessee. Produced via immunoSEQ multiplex PCR; TCRdb's table is partial and in-frame only. In the table there are approximately 1,500,000 clones, around 97% of which are singletons. This sample is part of a study of shared clonotypes between healthy human individuals. Material: naive CD4+ T cells sorted from blood. Stated subset: CD45RA+ positively selected. This TCR was recovered from a man younger than 40 in good health. The chain links TRBV29-1 to TRBJ2-3; the D gene is possibly TRBD1 (5 bases). The CDR3 loop reads CSVGGWGMDTQYF. The DNA of the CDR3 is TGCAGCGTTGGGGGATGGGGCATGGATACGCAGTATTTT.